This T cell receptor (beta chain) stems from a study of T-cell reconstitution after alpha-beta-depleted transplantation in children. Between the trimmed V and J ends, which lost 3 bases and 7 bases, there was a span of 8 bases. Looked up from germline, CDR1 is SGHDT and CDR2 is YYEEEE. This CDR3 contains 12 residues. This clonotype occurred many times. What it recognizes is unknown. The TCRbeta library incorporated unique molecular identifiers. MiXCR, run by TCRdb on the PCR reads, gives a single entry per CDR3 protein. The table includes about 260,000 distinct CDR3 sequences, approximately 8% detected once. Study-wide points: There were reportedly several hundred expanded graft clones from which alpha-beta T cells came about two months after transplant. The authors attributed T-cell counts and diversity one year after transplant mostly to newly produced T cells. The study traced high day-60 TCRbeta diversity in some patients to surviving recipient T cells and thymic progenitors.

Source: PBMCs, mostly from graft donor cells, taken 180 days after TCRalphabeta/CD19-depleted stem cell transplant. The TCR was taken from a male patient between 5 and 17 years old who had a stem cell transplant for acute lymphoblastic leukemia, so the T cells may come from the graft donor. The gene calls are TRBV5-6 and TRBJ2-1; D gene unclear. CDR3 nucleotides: TGTGCCAGCAGCTCGCTAGTGAATGAGCAGTTCTTC. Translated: CASSSLVNEQFF.